Listed below are T cell receptor beta chains from one sample, sequenced in a study of graft-versus-host responses after intestinal transplantation. The method was immunoSEQ multiplex PCR; TCRdb's version includes in-frame clones alone and lacks a portion of them. The table includes 60,000 to 75,000 clones, roughly 89% detected once. Sample: ileum tissue, taken about 350 days after transplant. These receptors all come from a human patient who received an intestinal transplant, so some T cells may come from the graft donor. Both conserved end residues are part of each CDR3. D genes are given only for firm matches. Clone size is shown for a subset of rows, as once, few, many or a class of expanded clone.

V gene: TRBV15; clone size: NA; J gene: TRBJ1-1; D gene: NA; CDR3 protein: CATSGRSDTEAFF; CDR3 DNA: TGTGCCACCAGCGGGAGGTCTGACACTGAAGCTTTCTTT
V gene: TRBV20-1; clone size: NA; J gene: TRBJ2-3; D gene: NA; CDR3 protein: CSPYRAQYF; CDR3 DNA: TGCAGTCCATATCGAGCGCAGTATTTT
V gene: TRBV19; clone size: once; J gene: TRBJ2-2; D gene: TRBD1; CDR3 protein: CASTTGAGELFF; CDR3 DNA: TGTGCCAGTACGACAGGGGCCGGGGAGCTGTTTTTT
V gene: TRBV6-1; clone size: NA; J gene: TRBJ1-5; D gene: NA; CDR3 protein: CASSLKSNQPQHF; CDR3 DNA: TGTGCCAGCAGCCTAAAAAGCAATCAGCCCCAGCATTTT
V gene: TRBV28; clone size: NA; J gene: TRBJ2-5; D gene: NA; CDR3 protein: CASSPSRGGTQYF; CDR3 DNA: TGTGCCAGCAGTCCTAGTAGGGGCGGGACCCAGTACTTC
V gene: TRBV28; clone size: NA; J gene: TRBJ2-3; D gene: TRBD2; CDR3 protein: CASRTSGTDTQYF; CDR3 DNA: TGTGCCAGCAGGACTAGCGGCACAGATACGCAGTATTTT
V gene: TRBV6-1; clone size: NA; J gene: TRBJ2-5; D gene: TRBD1; CDR3 protein: CASSQYGDSQETQYF; CDR3 DNA: TGTGCCAGCAGTCAATACGGGGACAGCCAAGAGACCCAGTACTTC
V gene: TRBV28; clone size: NA; J gene: TRBJ2-7; D gene: TRBD1; CDR3 protein: CASISRDRSYEQYF; CDR3 DNA: TGTGCCAGCATTAGCCGGGACAGGTCCTACGAGCAGTACTTC
V gene: TRBV5-6; clone size: NA; J gene: TRBJ1-5; D gene: TRBD1; CDR3 protein: CASSLFDRGSNQPQHF; CDR3 DNA: TGTGCCAGCAGCTTGTTCGACAGGGGTTCAAATCAGCCCCAGCATTTT
V gene: TRBV5-4; clone size: NA; J gene: TRBJ2-3; D gene: NA; CDR3 protein: CASSFGTDTQYF; CDR3 DNA: TGTGCCAGCAGCTTTGGCACAGATACGCAGTATTTT
V gene: TRBV9; clone size: NA; J gene: TRBJ1-2; D gene: NA; CDR3 protein: CASSAEAGYGYTF; CDR3 DNA: TGTGCCAGCAGCGCGGAGGCAGGATACGGCTACACCTTC
V gene: TRBV6-5; clone size: NA; J gene: TRBJ1-3; D gene: TRBD1; CDR3 protein: CASSYLGGAEGNTIYF; CDR3 DNA: TGTGCCAGCAGTTACTTAGGGGGCGCAGAAGGAAACACCATATATTTT
V gene: TRBV5-1; clone size: NA; J gene: TRBJ2-7; D gene: TRBD2; CDR3 protein: CASSLSGGAYEQYF; CDR3 DNA: TGCGCCAGCAGCTTGAGCGGGGGGGCCTACGAGCAGTACTTC
V gene: TRBV4-1; clone size: once; J gene: TRBJ2-7; D gene: TRBD1; CDR3 protein: CASSRGDRAYEQYF; CDR3 DNA: TGCGCCAGCAGCCGAGGGGACAGGGCCTACGAGCAGTACTTC
V gene: TRBV5-4; clone size: NA; J gene: TRBJ2-2; D gene: NA; CDR3 protein: CASSLEKGRRTGELFF; CDR3 DNA: TGTGCCAGCAGCTTGGAAAAGGGTAGGCGCACCGGGGAGCTGTTTTTT
V gene: TRBV9; clone size: once; J gene: TRBJ2-1; D gene: NA; CDR3 protein: CASSVEAGAYNEQFF; CDR3 DNA: TGTGCCAGCAGCGTAGAGGCAGGGGCCTACAATGAGCAGTTCTTC
V gene: TRBV2; clone size: NA; J gene: TRBJ1-2; D gene: NA; CDR3 protein: CARSPLQGWNYGYTF; CDR3 DNA: TGTGCCCGCTCCCCCCTACAGGGTTGGAACTATGGCTACACCTTC
V gene: TRBV2; clone size: NA; J gene: TRBJ2-7; D gene: NA; CDR3 protein: CASSGSYEQYF; CDR3 DNA: TGTGCCAGCAGCGGGTCCTACGAGCAGTACTTC
V gene: TRBV11-2; clone size: NA; J gene: TRBJ1-3; D gene: NA; CDR3 protein: CASSGVRVSGNTIYF; CDR3 DNA: TGTGCCAGCAGCGGGGTCAGGGTCTCTGGAAACACCATATATTTT
V gene: TRBV6-6; clone size: NA; J gene: TRBJ1-5; D gene: NA; CDR3 protein: CASRGDGNQPQHF; CDR3 DNA: TGTGCCAGTAGAGGGGATGGCAATCAGCCCCAGCATTTT
V gene: TRBV10-3; clone size: few; J gene: TRBJ2-5; D gene: TRBD1; CDR3 protein: CAISESRGQETQYF; CDR3 DNA: TGTGCCATCAGTGAGTCGAGGGGGCAGGAGACCCAGTACTTC
V gene: TRBV6-5; clone size: NA; J gene: TRBJ1-2; D gene: TRBD1; CDR3 protein: CASSPTGGPYGYTF; CDR3 DNA: TGTGCCAGCAGTCCGACAGGGGGACCCTATGGCTACACCTTC
V gene: TRBV7-3; clone size: once; J gene: TRBJ2-3; D gene: TRBD1; CDR3 protein: CASSTGQGAPDTQYF; CDR3 DNA: TGTGCCAGCAGCACGGGACAGGGGGCCCCAGATACGCAGTATTTT
V gene: TRBV2; clone size: once; J gene: TRBJ2-7; D gene: NA; CDR3 protein: CASLGPSYEQYF; CDR3 DNA: TGTGCCAGCCTCGGACCCTCCTACGAGCAGTACTTC
V gene: TRBV5-4; clone size: NA; J gene: TRBJ2-7; D gene: NA; CDR3 protein: CASSSPRGAEYEQYF; CDR3 DNA: TGTGCCAGCAGCTCACCTCGGGGGGCTGAGTACGAGCAGTACTTC
V gene: TRBV5-1; clone size: NA; J gene: TRBJ1-2; D gene: TRBD1; CDR3 protein: CASSRDLGQGSGYTF; CDR3 DNA: TGCGCCAGCAGCCGCGATCTGGGACAGGGAAGTGGCTACACCTTC
V gene: TRBV6-6; clone size: once; J gene: TRBJ2-5; D gene: TRBD2; CDR3 protein: CASREGLAGVGTQYF; CDR3 DNA: TGTGCCAGCAGGGAAGGACTAGCGGGAGTAGGGACCCAGTACTTC
V gene: TRBV6-5; clone size: NA; J gene: TRBJ2-7; D gene: TRBD1; CDR3 protein: CASSYSGTGSTYEQYF; CDR3 DNA: TGTGCCAGCAGTTACTCTGGGACAGGTTCCACCTACGAGCAGTACTTC
V gene: TRBV18; clone size: NA; J gene: TRBJ1-3; D gene: NA; CDR3 protein: CASSPLPPKAVSGNTIYF; CDR3 DNA: TGTGCCAGCTCACCACTTCCCCCCAAGGCCGTCTCTGGAAACACCATATATTTT
V gene: TRBV12-5; clone size: NA; J gene: TRBJ1-1; D gene: TRBD1; CDR3 protein: CGTMTGVAEAFF; CDR3 DNA: TGTGGGACTATGACAGGGGTCGCTGAAGCTTTCTTT
V gene: TRBV27; clone size: few; J gene: TRBJ1-1; D gene: NA; CDR3 protein: CASSRGAGNTEAFF; CDR3 DNA: TGTGCCAGCAGCCGAGGCGCGGGGAACACTGAAGCTTTCTTT
V gene: TRBV28; clone size: NA; J gene: TRBJ1-1; D gene: NA; CDR3 protein: CASRRGTEAFF; CDR3 DNA: TGTGCCAGCAGGAGGGGCACTGAAGCTTTCTTT
V gene: TRBV19; clone size: NA; J gene: TRBJ1-5; D gene: NA; CDR3 protein: CASSITGLAQPQHF; CDR3 DNA: TGTGCCAGTAGTATTACTGGCCTTGCTCAGCCCCAGCATTTT
V gene: TRBV2; clone size: NA; J gene: TRBJ2-1; D gene: TRBD2; CDR3 protein: CASSPGLGAYNEQFF; CDR3 DNA: TGTGCCAGCAGTCCGGGACTAGGTGCCTACAATGAGCAGTTCTTC
V gene: TRBV7-3; clone size: NA; J gene: TRBJ2-7; D gene: TRBD2; CDR3 protein: CASSLGTSGAPELYEQYF; CDR3 DNA: TGTGCCAGCAGCTTAGGGACTAGCGGGGCTCCAGAACTCTACGAGCAGTACTTC
V gene: TRBV6-6; clone size: NA; J gene: TRBJ2-5; D gene: TRBD2; CDR3 protein: CASSRTSGGAAETQYF; CDR3 DNA: TGTGCCAGCAGCCGGACTAGCGGGGGGGCCGCGGAGACCCAGTACTTC
V gene: TRBV5-6; clone size: NA; J gene: TRBJ1-5; D gene: TRBD1; CDR3 protein: CASSSMDRDINQPQHF; CDR3 DNA: TGTGCCAGCAGCTCGATGGACAGGGATATCAATCAGCCCCAGCATTTT
V gene: TRBV15; clone size: NA; J gene: TRBJ1-2; D gene: NA; CDR3 protein: CATSRAGHGNYGYTF; CDR3 DNA: TGTGCCACCAGCAGAGCGGGTCACGGGAACTATGGCTACACCTTC
V gene: TRBV6-5; clone size: NA; J gene: TRBJ1-1; D gene: NA; CDR3 protein: CASSYSLNTEAFF; CDR3 DNA: TGTGCCAGCAGTTACTCCTTAAACACTGAAGCTTTCTTT
V gene: TRBV9; clone size: NA; J gene: TRBJ2-3; D gene: NA; CDR3 protein: CASSEGGDNPDTQYF; CDR3 DNA: TGTGCCAGCAGCGAGGGCGGGGACAACCCGGATACGCAGTATTTT
V gene: TRBV7-3; clone size: NA; J gene: TRBJ2-3; D gene: TRBD1; CDR3 protein: CASSPERQGATDTQYF; CDR3 DNA: TGTGCCAGCAGCCCCGAAAGACAGGGAGCCACAGATACGCAGTATTTT
V gene: TRBV27; clone size: once; J gene: TRBJ2-2; D gene: NA; CDR3 protein: CASSSLDRNTGELFF; CDR3 DNA: TGTGCCAGCAGTTCTCTCGACAGGAACACCGGGGAGCTGTTTTTT
V gene: TRBV11-2; clone size: NA; J gene: TRBJ2-5; D gene: NA; CDR3 protein: CASSLDQAGLQETQYF; CDR3 DNA: TGTGCCAGCAGCTTAGACCAGGCGGGGCTCCAAGAGACCCAGTACTTC
V gene: TRBV28; clone size: NA; J gene: TRBJ2-7; D gene: NA; CDR3 protein: CASRLPGHNYEQYF; CDR3 DNA: TGTGCCAGCAGGCTTCCGGGACATAACTACGAGCAGTACTTC
V gene: TRBV7-2; clone size: NA; J gene: TRBJ1-5; D gene: NA; CDR3 protein: CASSLWNQPQHF; CDR3 DNA: TGTGCCAGCAGCTTATGGAATCAGCCCCAGCATTTT
V gene: TRBV28; clone size: NA; J gene: TRBJ1-2; D gene: NA; CDR3 protein: CASSARRDGYTF; CDR3 DNA: TGTGCCAGCAGTGCCCGGAGGGACGGCTACACCTTC
V gene: TRBV19; clone size: NA; J gene: TRBJ1-1; D gene: NA; CDR3 protein: CASSKERQLNTEAFF; CDR3 DNA: TGTGCCAGTAGTAAGGAGAGACAGTTAAACACTGAAGCTTTCTTT